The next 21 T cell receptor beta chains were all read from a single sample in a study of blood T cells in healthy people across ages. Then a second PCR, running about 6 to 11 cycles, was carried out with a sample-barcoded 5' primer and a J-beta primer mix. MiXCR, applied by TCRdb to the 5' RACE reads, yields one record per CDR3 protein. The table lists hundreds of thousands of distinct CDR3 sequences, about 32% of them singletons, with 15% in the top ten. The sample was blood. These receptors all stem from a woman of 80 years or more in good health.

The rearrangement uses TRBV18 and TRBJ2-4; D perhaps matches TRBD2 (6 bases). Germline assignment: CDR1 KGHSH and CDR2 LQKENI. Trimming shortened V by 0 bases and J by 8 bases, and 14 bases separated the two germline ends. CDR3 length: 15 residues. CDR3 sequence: CASSPPVQGGDIQYF. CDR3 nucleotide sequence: TGTGCCAGCTCACCACCGGTGCAGGGAGGAGACATTCAGTACTTC. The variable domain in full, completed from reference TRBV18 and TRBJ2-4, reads NAGVMQNPRHLVRRRGQEARLRCSPMKGHSHVYWYRQLPEEGLKFMVYLQKENIIDESGMPKERFSAEFPKEGPSILRIQQVVRGDSAAYFCASSPPVQGGDIQYFGAGTRLSVL.

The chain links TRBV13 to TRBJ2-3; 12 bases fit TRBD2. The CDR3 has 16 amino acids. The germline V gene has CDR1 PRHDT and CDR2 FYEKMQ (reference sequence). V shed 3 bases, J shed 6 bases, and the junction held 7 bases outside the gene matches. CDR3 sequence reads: CASSFTSGGYGDTQYF. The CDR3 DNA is TGTGCCAGCAGCTTCACTAGCGGGGGGTACGGGGATACGCAGTATTTT.

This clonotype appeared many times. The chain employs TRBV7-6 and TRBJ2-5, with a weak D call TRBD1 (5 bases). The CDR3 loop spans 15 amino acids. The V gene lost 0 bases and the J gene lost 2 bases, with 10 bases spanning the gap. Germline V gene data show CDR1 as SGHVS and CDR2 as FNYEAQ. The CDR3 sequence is CASSLARTPQETQYF. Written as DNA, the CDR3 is TGTGCCAGCAGCTTAGCGCGGACACCTCAAGAGACCCAGTACTTC.

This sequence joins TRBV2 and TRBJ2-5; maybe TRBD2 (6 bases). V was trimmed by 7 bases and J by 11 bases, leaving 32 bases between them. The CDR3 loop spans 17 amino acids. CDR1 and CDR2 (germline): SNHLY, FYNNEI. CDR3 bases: TGTGCCAGCAAGGGAGTGTGGGTGGCGGGGACCTACAGTGAGCAGTACTTC. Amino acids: CASKGVWVAGTYSEQYF.

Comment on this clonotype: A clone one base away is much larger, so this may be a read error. The CDR3 spells CASSRRTSKVDEQFF. DNA for the CDR3: TGTGCCAGCAGCCGCAGGACCTCCAAGGTCGATGAGCAGTTCTTC. This rearrangement joins TRBV7-8 to TRBJ2-1, with D hard to call. CDR1 is SGHVS and CDR2 is FQNEAQ in the germline V gene. V lost 5 bases, J lost 8 bases, and 19 bases lay in between. This CDR3 has 15 amino acids. The variable domain in full, with the rest retrieved from reference TRBV7-8 and TRBJ2-1, is GAGVSQSPRYKVAKRGQDVALRCDPISGHVSLFWYQQALGQGPEFLTYFQNEAQLDKSGLPSDRFFAERPEGSVSTLKIQRTQQEDSAVYLCASSRRTSKVDEQFFGPGTRLTVL.

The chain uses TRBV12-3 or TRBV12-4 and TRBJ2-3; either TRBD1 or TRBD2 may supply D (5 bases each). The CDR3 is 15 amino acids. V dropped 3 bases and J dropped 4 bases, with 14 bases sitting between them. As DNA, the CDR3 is TGTGCCAGCAGTTTGATGGGAGTAGGGGCAGATACGCAGTATTTT. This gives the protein CASSLMGVGADTQYF.

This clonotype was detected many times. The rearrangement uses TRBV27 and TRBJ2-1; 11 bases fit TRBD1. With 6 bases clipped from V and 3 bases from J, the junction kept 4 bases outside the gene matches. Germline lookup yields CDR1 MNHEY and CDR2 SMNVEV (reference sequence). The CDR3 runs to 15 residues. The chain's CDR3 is CASRRGTGGYNEQFF. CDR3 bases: TGTGCCAGCAGACGCGGGACAGGGGGCTACAATGAGCAGTTCTTC.

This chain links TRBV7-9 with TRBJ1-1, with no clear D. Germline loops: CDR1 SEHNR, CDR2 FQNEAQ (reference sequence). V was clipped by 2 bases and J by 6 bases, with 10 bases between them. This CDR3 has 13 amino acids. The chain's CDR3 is CASSLYPSAEAFF. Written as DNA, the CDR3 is TGTGCCAGCAGCTTATATCCGTCCGCTGAAGCTTTCTTT. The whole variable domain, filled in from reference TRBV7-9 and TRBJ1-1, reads DTGVSQNPRHKITKRGQNVTFRCDPISEHNRLYWYRQTLGQGPEFLTYFQNEAQLEKSRLLSDRFSAERPKGSFSTLEIQRTEQGDSAMYLCASSLYPSAEAFFGQGTRLTVV.

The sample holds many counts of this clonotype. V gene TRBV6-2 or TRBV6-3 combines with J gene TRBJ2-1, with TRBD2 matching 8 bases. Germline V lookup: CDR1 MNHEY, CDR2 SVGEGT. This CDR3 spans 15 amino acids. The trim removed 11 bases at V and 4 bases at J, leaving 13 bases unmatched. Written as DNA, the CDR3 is TGTGCCTGCATGCGACGCGGGGGGACTTACAATGAGCAGTTCTTC. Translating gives CACMRRGGTYNEQFF.

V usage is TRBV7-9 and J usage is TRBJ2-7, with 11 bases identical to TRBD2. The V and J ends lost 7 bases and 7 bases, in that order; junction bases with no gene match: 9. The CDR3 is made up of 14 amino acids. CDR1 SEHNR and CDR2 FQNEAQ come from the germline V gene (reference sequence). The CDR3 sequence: CASIGTSGNNEQYF. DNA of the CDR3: TGTGCCAGCATCGGGACTAGCGGAAACAATGAGCAGTACTTC.

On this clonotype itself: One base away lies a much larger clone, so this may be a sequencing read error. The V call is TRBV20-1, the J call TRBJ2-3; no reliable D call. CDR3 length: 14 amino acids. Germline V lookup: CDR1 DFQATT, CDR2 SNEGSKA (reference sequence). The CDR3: CGAGESRVTDTQYF. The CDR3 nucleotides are TGCGGTGCTGGAGAGTCCAGAGTCACAGATACGCAGTATTTT.

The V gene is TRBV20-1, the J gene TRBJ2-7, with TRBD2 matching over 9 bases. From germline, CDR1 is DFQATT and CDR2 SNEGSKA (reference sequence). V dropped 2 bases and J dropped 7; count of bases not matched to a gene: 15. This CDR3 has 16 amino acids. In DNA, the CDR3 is TGCAGTGCTAGAATGGCTCGCGGGGGGGGCTACAATGAGCAGTACTTC. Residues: CSARMARGGGYNEQYF.

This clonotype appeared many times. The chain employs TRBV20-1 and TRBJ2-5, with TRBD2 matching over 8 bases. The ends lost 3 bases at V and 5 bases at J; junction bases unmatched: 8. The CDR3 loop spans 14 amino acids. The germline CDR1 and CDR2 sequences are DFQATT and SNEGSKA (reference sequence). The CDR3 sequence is CSASLAGGWETQYF. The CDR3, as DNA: TGCAGTGCTAGTCTGGCGGGGGGTTGGGAGACCCAGTACTTC.

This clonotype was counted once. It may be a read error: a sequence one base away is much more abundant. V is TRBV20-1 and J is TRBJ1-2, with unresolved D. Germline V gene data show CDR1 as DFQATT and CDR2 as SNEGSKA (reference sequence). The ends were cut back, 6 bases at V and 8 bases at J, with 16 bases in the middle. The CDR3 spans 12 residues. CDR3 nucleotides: TGCAGTGCCCGGCCCTTCCCTAGGGGCTACACCTTC. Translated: CSARPFPRGYTF.

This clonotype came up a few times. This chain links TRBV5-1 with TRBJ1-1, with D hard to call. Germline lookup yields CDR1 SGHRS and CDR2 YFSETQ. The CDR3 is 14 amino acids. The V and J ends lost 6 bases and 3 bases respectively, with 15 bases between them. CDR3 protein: CASTWGGVDTEAFF. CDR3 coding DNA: TGCGCCAGCACCTGGGGTGGGGTGGACACTGAAGCTTTCTTT.

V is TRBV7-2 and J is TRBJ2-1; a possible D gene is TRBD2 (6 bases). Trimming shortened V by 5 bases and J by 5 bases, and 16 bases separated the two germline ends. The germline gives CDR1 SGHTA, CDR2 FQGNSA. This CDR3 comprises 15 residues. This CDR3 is CASSRHGGKNNEQFF. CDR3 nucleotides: TGTGCCAGCAGCCGTCATGGCGGGAAGAACAATGAGCAGTTCTTC. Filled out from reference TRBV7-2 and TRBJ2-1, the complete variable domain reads GAGVSQSPSNKVTEKGKDVELRCDPISGHTALYWYRQSLGQGLEFLIYFQGNSAPDKSGLPSDRFSAERTGGSVSTLTIQRTQQEDSAVYLCASSRHGGKNNEQFFGPGTRLTVL.

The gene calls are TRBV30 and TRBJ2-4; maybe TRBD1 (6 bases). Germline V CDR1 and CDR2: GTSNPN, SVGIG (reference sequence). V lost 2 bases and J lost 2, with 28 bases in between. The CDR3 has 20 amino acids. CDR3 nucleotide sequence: TGTGCCTGGAGTCAGTTCCGGGAATTCTGGGGGCGAGGCACCAAAAACATTCAGTACTTC. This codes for CAWSQFREFWGRGTKNIQYF.

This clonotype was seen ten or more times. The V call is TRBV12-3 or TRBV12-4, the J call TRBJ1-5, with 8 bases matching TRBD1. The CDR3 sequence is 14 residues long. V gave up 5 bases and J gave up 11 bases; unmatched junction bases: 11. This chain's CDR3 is CASSPAGQVPAQHF. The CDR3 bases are TGTGCCAGCAGTCCCGCGGGACAGGTACCTGCCCAGCATTTT.

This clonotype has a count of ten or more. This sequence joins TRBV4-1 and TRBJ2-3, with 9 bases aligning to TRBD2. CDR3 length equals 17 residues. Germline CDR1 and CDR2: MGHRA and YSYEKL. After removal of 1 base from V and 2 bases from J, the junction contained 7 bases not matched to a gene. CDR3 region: CASSQVPLAGDTDTQYF. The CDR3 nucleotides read TGCGCCAGCAGCCAAGTGCCTTTAGCGGGGGACACAGATACGCAGTATTTT.

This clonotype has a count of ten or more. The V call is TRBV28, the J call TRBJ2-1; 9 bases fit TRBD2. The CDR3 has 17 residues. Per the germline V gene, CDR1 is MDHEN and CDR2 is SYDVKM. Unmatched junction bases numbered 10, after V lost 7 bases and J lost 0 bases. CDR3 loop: CASTQLAGGSSYNEQFF. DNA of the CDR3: TGTGCCAGCACCCAATTGGCGGGGGGGAGCTCCTACAATGAGCAGTTCTTC. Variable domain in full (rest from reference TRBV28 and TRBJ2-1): DVKVTQSSRYLVKRTGEKVFLECVQDMDHENMFWYRQDPGLGLRLIYFSYDVKMKEKGDIPEGYSVSREKKERFSLILESASTNQTSMYLCASTQLAGGSSYNEQFFGPGTRLTVL.

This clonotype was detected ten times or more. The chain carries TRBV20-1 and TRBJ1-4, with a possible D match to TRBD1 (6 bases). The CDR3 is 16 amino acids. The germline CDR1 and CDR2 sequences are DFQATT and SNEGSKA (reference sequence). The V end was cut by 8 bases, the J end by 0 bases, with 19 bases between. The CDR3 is CSTKNLDSSTNEKLFF. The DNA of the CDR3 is TGCAGTACCAAAAACCTGGACAGCTCAACTAATGAAAAACTGTTTTTT.